Listed below are T cell receptor beta chains from one sample, sequenced in a study of radiotherapy plus CTLA-4 blockade in lung cancer. The method was immunoSEQ multiplex PCR; TCRdb's version includes in-frame clones alone and lacks a portion of them. The data contain 40,000 to 50,000 clones, about three quarters of them seen just once; the ten biggest clones take up roughly 3.5%. The sequencing here drew on peripheral blood, taken from a patient treated with radiotherapy plus ipilimumab. These receptors were taken from a human donor with non-small cell lung cancer who had a complete response to radiotherapy plus ipilimumab. CDR3s include the opening cysteine and the closing phenylalanine or tryptophan. The D gene is left open where the match is weak. Some rows mark clone size as missing; the rest say once, few, many or name a class of expanded clone.

>TRBV7-2|TRBJ2-7|once|TRBD1
CASSLGTGGSEQYF
TGTGCCAGCAGCTTAGGGACAGGGGGGTCCGAGCAGTACTTC
>TRBV7-2|TRBJ2-5|-|TRBD2
CASSRTSGGAETQYF
TGTGCCAGCAGTCGGACTAGCGGGGGGGCGGAGACCCAGTACTTC
>TRBV5-1|TRBJ2-3|-|-
CASTGTVSTDTQYF
TGCGCCAGCACCGGTACGGTGAGCACAGATACGCAGTATTTT
>TRBV6-5|TRBJ1-2|-|-
CASSYNRVYYGYTF
TGTGCCAGCAGTTACAATCGGGTTTACTATGGCTACACCTTC
>TRBV6-5|TRBJ2-7|-|-
CASSFRRDGSYEQYF
TGTGCCAGCAGTTTCAGGCGGGACGGCTCCTACGAGCAGTACTTC
>TRBV4-3|TRBJ1-4|-|TRBD1
CTSSLLPRQGATNEKLFF
TGCACCAGCAGCCTACTACCCCGACAGGGGGCTACTAATGAAAAACTGTTTTTT
>TRBV4-1|TRBJ1-5|-|-
CASSQGVGENQPQHF
TGCGCCAGCAGCCAAGGGGTCGGGGAAAATCAGCCCCAGCATTTT
>TRBV7-9|TRBJ1-2|-|TRBD1
CASSTTGVSGYTF
TGTGCCAGCAGCACTACAGGGGTTTCTGGCTACACCTTC
>TRBV7-2|TRBJ2-4|-|-
CASSLLPSGFQNIQYF
TGTGCCAGCAGCTTATTACCCAGCGGATTCCAAAACATTCAGTACTTC
>TRBV6-1|TRBJ2-1|few|-
CASSETPIRGSYNEQFF
TGTGCCAGCAGTGAAACACCCATAAGGGGGTCCTACAATGAGCAGTTCTTC
>TRBV5-1|TRBJ1-2|-|-
CASSLEFGGRAYGYTF
TGCGCCAGCAGCTTGGAGTTCGGGGGGCGGGCCTATGGCTACACCTTC
>TRBV11-2|TRBJ2-1|-|-
CASSLELAKSNEQFF
TGTGCCAGCAGCTTAGAGTTGGCAAAATCAAATGAGCAGTTCTTC
>TRBV7-9|TRBJ2-2|once|-
CASSPPRNTGELFF
TGTGCCAGCAGCCCACCTAGAAACACCGGGGAGCTGTTTTTT
>TRBV27|TRBJ2-5|-|-
CASSLSGSPSLATQYF
TGTGCCAGCAGTTTATCCGGGAGCCCTTCCTTGGCCACCCAGTACTTC
>TRBV19|TRBJ1-2|few|-
CASSILTVGGYTF
TGTGCCAGTAGTATCTTGACAGTCGGTGGCTACACCTTC
>TRBV7-6|TRBJ1-5|-|-
CASSLHLNQPQHF
TGTGCCAGCAGCTTACACCTAAATCAGCCCCAGCATTTT
>TRBV11-3|TRBJ2-2|few|TRBD2
CASSFSGSDTGELFF
TGTGCCAGCAGCTTTAGCGGGAGCGACACCGGGGAGCTGTTTTTT